This TCR beta chain was observed in a study of graft-versus-host responses after intestinal transplantation. The overall study: Transplant recipients had multivisceral, liver-intestinal, or isolated intestinal grafts. Following induction with anti-thymocyte globulin, all recipients were given tacrolimus and steroids for two to three years.

From germline, CDR1 is SGHKS and CDR2 YYEKEE (reference sequence). Trimming removed 0 bases at V and 0 bases at J, with 4 bases between. This CDR3 is built from 15 residues. Grafts had their tissue processed, releasing intraepithelial and lamina propria lymphocytes. With respect to this clone: The antigen remains undetermined. A read error is possible here, since a much larger clone lies one base away.

The method was immunoSEQ multiplex PCR; TCRdb's version includes in-frame clones alone and lacks a portion of them. The table includes almost 15,000 clones, around two thirds detected once. Regarding the study as a whole: Some GvH clones were seen earlier in gut or blood, suggesting intestinal origin.

The chain couples TRBV5-5 to TRBJ2-6; unclear D gene. The receptor's source is a human patient who received an intestinal transplant, so some T cells may come from the graft donor. The sequenced sample was ileum tissue, obtained around 95 weeks after intestinal transplantation. CDR3 loop: CASSLDSSGANVLTF. CDR3 nucleotides: TGTGCCAGCAGCTTGGACAGCTCTGGGGCCAACGTCCTGACTTTC.